This T cell receptor (beta chain) was recorded in a study of vaccination effects on CD4 cells after COVID-19. In the case of this clone: Its antigen is not identified.

Germline V CDR1 and CDR2: LNHDA, SQIVND (reference sequence). The CDR3 loop spans 15 amino acids. V dropped 10 bases and J dropped 4 bases, with 20 bases sitting between them. Sequencing in the ViraFEST assay came after antigen-specific CD4+ T cells had been expanded with viral peptide pools, which were used to stimulate PBMC. Culture proceeded for about 11 days, and CD4+ T cells were then isolated. Neither prior SARS-CoV-2 infection nor positive nucleocapsid antibodies were present in the vaccine recipients. Each culture well received a few million PBMC. These cells were then cultured in IMDM with about 9.1 IU/ml IL-2 and 8.5 to 10 ug/ml peptides. IL-2 medium was substituted for half the medium on days 3 and 7. Using immunoSEQ multiplex PCR, the repertoire was profiled, and TCRdb retains in-frame clones only, with some absent. The sample includes tens of thousands of clones, approximately 70% of them seen just once.

Here the sequenced sample was CD4+ T cells from PBMCs cultured with HCoV-229E spike peptides, taken before COVID-19 vaccination. J is TRBJ1-5 and V is TRBV19, with D possibly matching TRBD1 (5 bases). The sequence derives from a human donor who received a COVID-19 vaccine. The CDR3 region has the DNA TGTGCCACTACGTCCCGGGACGCCGTAAATCAGCCCCAGCATTTT. This codes for CATTSRDAVNQPQHF.